These 23 T cell receptor beta chains originate from one sample sequenced in a study of neoadjuvant anti-PD-1 for oral cavity cancer (dated by TCRdb to the early 2020s). What this sample's time point label stands for: before neoadjuvant nivolumab. The library was prepared using the immunoSEQ multiplex PCR assay. Drawn from immuneACCESS, this table holds only the in-frame rearrangements with V and J called that TCRdb kept. Clones are partly lost; checked studies trace under half to an unresolved V gene and leave the rest unexplained. The sample table records roughly 14,000 clones; 66% of these occur just once. Together, the top ten hold 2% to 2.5% of the sample. Sequences were derived from PBMCs, sampled before nivolumab (anti-PD-1) treatment. These TCRs come from a person between 40 and 80 years old with oral cavity squamous cell carcinoma.

The genes are TRBV5-1 and TRBJ2-5; D might be TRBD1 (5 bases). Germline CDR1 and CDR2: SGHRS and YFSETQ. The CDR3 has 15 residues. V dropped 4 bases and J dropped 2 bases, with 15 bases sitting between them. The CDR3 region has the DNA TGCGCCAGCAGCCTCTCGGCAGGGAATCAAGAGACCCAGTACTTC. Translated, it gives CASSLSAGNQETQYF.

This chain uses TRBV15 with TRBJ2-5, with 9 positions matching TRBD1. Germline CDR1 reads LNHNV; CDR2 reads YYDKDF (reference sequence). This CDR3 contains 15 residues. Germline trimming cut 3 bases from V and 1 base from J; bases unmatched to any gene: 3. The CDR3 loop reads CATSSRQGVQETQYF. The DNA for the CDR3 is TGTGCCACCAGCAGCCGACAGGGGGTCCAAGAGACCCAGTACTTC.

V and J are TRBV19 and TRBJ2-1, with D perhaps matching TRBD2 (7 bases). This CDR3 region has 15 residues. Trimming removed 7 bases from V and 6 bases from J, with 19 bases in between. Germline lookup yields CDR1 LNHDA and CDR2 SQIVND (reference sequence). CDR3 in DNA: TGTGCCAGTAACCGGGGGGACAATCCTTCCAATGAGCAGTTCTTC. Protein: CASNRGDNPSNEQFF.

The CDR3 sequence: CASSFAGATTEAFF. The CDR3 DNA is TGCGCCAGCAGCTTTGCAGGGGCAACAACTGAAGCTTTCTTT. V and J are TRBV5-1 and TRBJ1-1; a possible D gene is TRBD1 (6 bases). V was trimmed by 2 bases and J by 5 bases, leaving 13 bases between them. This CDR3 comprises 14 residues. CDR1 SGHRS and CDR2 YFSETQ come from the germline V gene.

This clone was seen a single time. The chain couples TRBV19 to TRBJ1-5; 9 bases map to TRBD1. The ends lost 4 bases at V and 2 bases at J; junction bases unmatched: 12. This CDR3 comprises 18 residues. Germline V lookup: CDR1 LNHDA, CDR2 SQIVND (reference sequence). Written as DNA, the CDR3 is TGTGCCAGTAGTAAAGACAGGGGGACGCGGAGGGGCAATCAGCCCCAGCATTTT. Its translation is CASSKDRGTRRGNQPQHF.

This rearrangement joins TRBV14 to TRBJ2-5; D is unclear. Trimming took off 3 bases at V and 3 bases at J, with 17 bases between the two ends. CDR1 SGHDN and CDR2 FVKESK come from the germline V gene. The CDR3 has 16 amino acids. This chain's CDR3 is CASSHRLRPTEETQYF. The CDR3 nucleotides read TGTGCCAGCAGCCATCGACTGCGGCCCACAGAAGAGACCCAGTACTTC.

CDR3 nucleotide sequence: TGCGCCAGCAGCTTGAGTACAGGCCCTGCAACTAATGAAAAACTGTTTTTT. This sequence encodes CASSLSTGPATNEKLFF. V and J are TRBV5-1 and TRBJ1-4; D may be TRBD1 (5 bases). The V end was cut by 1 base, the J end by 0 bases, with 13 bases between. From germline, CDR1 is SGHRS and CDR2 YFSETQ. The CDR3 totals 17 residues.

This chain links TRBV5-5 with TRBJ1-4; D remains ambiguous. This CDR3 comprises 13 residues. Deletions cut 0 bases from V and 8 bases from J, with 8 bases between. CDR1 is SGHKS, CDR2 YYEKEE, per germline (reference sequence). Written as DNA, the CDR3 is TGTGCCAGCAGCTTGGTACCGCAGGAAAAACTGTTTTTT. Its protein product is CASSLVPQEKLFF.

The CDR3 loop reads CSVDDGSTDTQYF. The CDR3 nucleotides read TGCAGCGTTGACGACGGATCTACAGATACGCAGTATTTT. The chain uses TRBV29-1 and TRBJ2-3; D gene uncertain. The CDR3 extends over 13 amino acids. The ends were cut back, 3 bases at V and 3 bases at J, with 10 bases in the middle. Germline CDR1 reads SQVTM; CDR2 reads ANQGSEA.

V and J are TRBV28 and TRBJ2-2, with 8 bases fitting TRBD1. V lost 6 bases and J lost 2; bases outside the gene matches: 5. The CDR3 covers 15 residues. Germline lookup yields CDR1 MDHEN and CDR2 SYDVKM. The CDR3 DNA reads TGTGCCAGCAGGAAAGGACAGGGAAACACCGGGGAGCTGTTTTTT. Encoded protein: CASRKGQGNTGELFF.

The chain uses TRBV5-6 and TRBJ1-5; D might be TRBD1 (6 bases). Trimming took off 4 bases at V and 5 bases at J, with 19 bases between the two ends. CDR1 SGHDT and CDR2 YYEEEE come from the germline V gene. The CDR3 sequence is 16 residues long. The CDR3 is CASSTYREMIDQPQHF. The CDR3 nucleotides read TGTGCCAGCAGCACCTACAGGGAGATGATAGATCAGCCCCAGCATTTT.

The V and J genes are TRBV15 and TRBJ2-7, with D possibly matching TRBD2 (6 bases). CDR3 length: 15 amino acids. Germline-derived CDR1 and CDR2 are LNHNV and YYDKDF (reference sequence). V dropped 5 bases and J dropped 3 bases, with 17 bases sitting between them. The CDR3 bases are TGTGCCACCAGCCGGCGGGGAAGGGGAAACTACGAGCAGTACTTC. This encodes CATSRRGRGNYEQYF.

A few counts support this clone. V and J are TRBV5-6 and TRBJ2-2; tentatively, D is TRBD1 (5 bases). CDR1 and CDR2 from the germline V gene are SGHDT and YYEEEE. V was trimmed by 3 bases and J by 4 bases, leaving 13 bases between them. The CDR3 consists of 15 residues. The CDR3 region is CASSSLPDSTGELFF. In DNA form, the CDR3 reads TGTGCCAGCAGCTCCCTCCCCGACAGCACCGGGGAGCTGTTTTTT. Full variable domain (missing parts from reference TRBV5-6 and TRBJ2-2): DAGVTQSPTHLIKTRGQQVTLRCSPKSGHDTVSWYQQALGQGPQFIFQYYEEEERQRGNFPDRFSGHQFPNYSSELNVNALLLGDSALYLCASSSLPDSTGELFFGEGSRLTVL.

J is TRBJ2-7 and V is TRBV10-3; 8 nucleotides match TRBD2. Germline-derived CDR1 and CDR2 are ENHRY and SYGVKD. Unmatched junction bases numbered 14, after V lost 4 bases and J lost 9 bases. The CDR3 contains 15 residues. This CDR3 reads CAISGTSLRERGQYF. For the CDR3, the DNA is TGTGCCATCAGTGGGACTAGCCTCCGAGAAAGGGGGCAGTACTTC.

The chain links TRBV4-1 to TRBJ1-5; 8 positions agree with TRBD1. The CDR3 consists of 14 residues. V trimming: 5 bases; J trimming: 3 bases; junction bases outside the gene matches: 3. Germline CDR1 reads MGHRA; CDR2 reads YSYEKL. This CDR3 reads CASSSTGDNQPQHF. The CDR3 coding sequence is TGCGCCAGCAGCTCGACAGGGGACAATCAGCCCCAGCATTTT.

Here the CDR3 reads CASSDTVADTQYF. The DNA of the CDR3 is TGCGCCAGCAGTGACACAGTAGCAGATACGCAGTATTTT. V is TRBV10-2 and J is TRBJ2-3; D not certain. Trimming left V 3 bases short and J 4 bases short, with 8 bases between. This CDR3 is 13 amino acids long. From germline, CDR1 is WSHSY and CDR2 SAAADI.

This chain joins TRBV7-8 and TRBJ1-2; D remains unclear. The length of the CDR3 is 16 residues. Trimming took off 1 base at V and 6 bases at J, with 18 bases between the two ends. Germline-derived CDR1 and CDR2 are SGHVS and FQNEAQ. CDR3 in amino acids: CASSLGPHAELNGYTF. The CDR3 region has the DNA TGTGCCAGCAGCTTAGGTCCGCACGCCGAATTGAATGGCTACACCTTC.

CDR3 DNA sequence: TGTGCCAGCAGCTATCGGACAGGGTCCGGGGAGCTGTTTTTT. Amino acids: CASSYRTGSGELFF. V gene TRBV11-2 combines with J gene TRBJ2-2, with 8 positions matching TRBD1. This CDR3 contains 14 residues. V lost 4 bases, J lost 6 bases, and 4 bases stayed unmatched. CDR1 and CDR2 (germline): SGHAT, FQNNGV.

The rearrangement links TRBV29-1 to TRBJ2-6; D call uncertain. Trimming pared 6 bases from V and 0 bases from J, leaving 15 bases between. Germline lookup yields CDR1 SQVTM and CDR2 ANQGSEA. The CDR3 loop spans 16 amino acids. CDR3 DNA sequence: TGCAGCGTGACCTATTTTGAAGGCTCTGGGGCCAACGTCCTGACTTTC. Its protein is CSVTYFEGSGANVLTF.

In its sample, this clone was seen a few times. V gene TRBV27 combines with J gene TRBJ1-1, with 7 bases that match TRBD1. Germline CDR1 is MNHEY and CDR2 is SMNVEV (reference sequence). This CDR3 has 15 amino acids. V shed 2 bases, J shed 4 bases, and the junction held 7 bases outside the gene matches. The chain's CDR3 is CASSLVPGQSTEAFF. The CDR3 DNA is TGTGCCAGCAGTTTAGTCCCGGGACAGAGCACTGAAGCTTTCTTT.

The chain couples TRBV7-9 to TRBJ2-1; 10 positions agree with TRBD1. Per the germline V gene, CDR1 is SEHNR and CDR2 is FQNEAQ (reference sequence). This CDR3 is 16 amino acids long. V was clipped by 5 bases and J by 0 bases; unmatched bases: 4. The CDR3 nucleotides are TGTGCCAGCAGCATCAGGACAGGGGGCTCCTACAATGAGCAGTTCTTC. As protein: CASSIRTGGSYNEQFF. The variable domain in full, completed from reference TRBV7-9 and TRBJ2-1, reads DTGVSQNPRHKITKRGQNVTFRCDPISEHNRLYWYRQTLGQGPEFLTYFQNEAQLEKSRLLSDRFSAERPKGSFSTLEIQRTEQGDSAMYLCASSIRTGGSYNEQFFGPGTRLTVL.

The V call is TRBV7-7, the J call TRBJ2-6; D might be TRBD1 (5 bases). CDR3 length equals 16 residues. Germline values: CDR1 SSHAT, CDR2 FNYEAQ (reference sequence). The CDR3 nucleotides read TGTGCTAGTTTAGCAGAGGCCAGGGATGGGGCCAACGTCCTGACTTTC. Residues: CASLAEARDGANVLTF.

The chain links TRBV7-8 to TRBJ2-3; D is tentatively TRBD1 or TRBD2 (6 bases each). The CDR3 length is 14 residues. Germline values: CDR1 SGHVS, CDR2 FQNEAQ. The germline V and J ends were trimmed by 8 bases and 0 bases, with 12 bases remaining between them. The CDR3 region is CASVWGASTDTQYF. In nucleotides, the CDR3 is TGTGCCAGCGTCTGGGGGGCTAGCACAGATACGCAGTATTTT.